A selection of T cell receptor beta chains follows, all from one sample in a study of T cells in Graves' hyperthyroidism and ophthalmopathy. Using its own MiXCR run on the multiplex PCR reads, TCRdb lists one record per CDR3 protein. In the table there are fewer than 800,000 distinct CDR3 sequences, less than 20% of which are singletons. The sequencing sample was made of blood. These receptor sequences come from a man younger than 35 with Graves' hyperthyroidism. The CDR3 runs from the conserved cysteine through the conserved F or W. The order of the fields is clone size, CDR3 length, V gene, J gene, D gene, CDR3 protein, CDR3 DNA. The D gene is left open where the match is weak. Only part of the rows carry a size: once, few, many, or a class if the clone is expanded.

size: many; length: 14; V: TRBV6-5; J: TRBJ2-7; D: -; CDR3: CASSYSVGAYEQYF; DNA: TGTGCCAGCAGTTACTCTGTGGGTGCCTACGAGCAGTACTTC
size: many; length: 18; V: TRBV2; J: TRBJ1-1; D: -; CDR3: CASSDFPLSTDTNTEAFF; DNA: TGTGCCAGCAGTGATTTTCCCCTTTCGACAGACACGAACACTGAAGCTTTCTTT
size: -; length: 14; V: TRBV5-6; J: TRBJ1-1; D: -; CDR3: CASSLNRAKTEAFF; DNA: TGTGCCAGCAGCTTGAACCGGGCGAAGACTGAAGCTTTCTTT
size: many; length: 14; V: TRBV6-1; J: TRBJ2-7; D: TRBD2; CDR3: CASSQSGSAYEQYF; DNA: TGTGCCAGCAGTCAAAGCGGGAGTGCCTACGAGCAGTACTTC
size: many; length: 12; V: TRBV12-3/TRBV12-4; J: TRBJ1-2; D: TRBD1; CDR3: CASSGTGAGYTF; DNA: TGTGCCAGCAGTGGGACAGGGGCTGGCTACACCTTC
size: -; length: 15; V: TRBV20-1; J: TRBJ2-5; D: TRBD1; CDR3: CSARGQGMVQETQYF; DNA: TGCAGTGCTAGAGGACAGGGAATGGTACAAGAGACCCAGTACTTC
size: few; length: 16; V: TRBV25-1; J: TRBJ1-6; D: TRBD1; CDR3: CASSDLTGGVNSPLHF; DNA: TGTGCCAGCAGTGATTTGACAGGGGGCGTAAATTCACCCCTCCACTTT
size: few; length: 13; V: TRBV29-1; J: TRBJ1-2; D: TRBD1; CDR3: CSVPGTGDYGYTF; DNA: TGCAGCGTTCCCGGGACAGGCGACTATGGCTACACCTTC
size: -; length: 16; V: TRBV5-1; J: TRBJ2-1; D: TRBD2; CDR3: CASSRAPAGGNNEQFF; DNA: TGCGCCAGCAGCCGCGCCCCAGCGGGAGGAAACAATGAGCAGTTCTTC
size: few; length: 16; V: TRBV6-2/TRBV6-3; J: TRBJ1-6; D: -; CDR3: CASRYGTLDVNSPLHF; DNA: TGTGCCAGTAGGTACGGGACACTGGACGTCAATTCACCCCTCCACTTT
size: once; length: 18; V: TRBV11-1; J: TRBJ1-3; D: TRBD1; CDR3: CASSLKRTGGLAGNTIYF; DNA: TGTGCCAGCAGCCTCAAAAGGACAGGGGGCCTAGCTGGAAACACCATATATTTT
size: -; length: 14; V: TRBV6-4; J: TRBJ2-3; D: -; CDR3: CASSVSSSTDTQYF; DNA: TGTGCCAGCAGTGTCAGCTCTAGCACAGATACGCAGTATTTT
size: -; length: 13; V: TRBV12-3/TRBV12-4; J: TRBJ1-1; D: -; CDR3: CASSPLEGEEAFF; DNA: TGTGCCAGCAGTCCCCTCGAGGGAGAAGAAGCTTTCTTT
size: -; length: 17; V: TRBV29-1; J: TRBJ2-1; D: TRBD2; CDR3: CSVAGPLAGASYNEQFF; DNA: TGCAGCGTCGCCGGGCCCCTAGCGGGAGCCTCCTACAATGAGCAGTTCTTC
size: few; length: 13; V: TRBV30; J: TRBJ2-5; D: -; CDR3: CAWSVNTHETQYF; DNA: TGTGCCTGGAGTGTAAATACCCACGAGACCCAGTACTTC
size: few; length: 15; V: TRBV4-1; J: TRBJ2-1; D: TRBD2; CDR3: CASSQWTSGIGEQFF; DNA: TGCGCCAGCAGCCAATGGACTAGCGGGATAGGTGAGCAGTTCTTC
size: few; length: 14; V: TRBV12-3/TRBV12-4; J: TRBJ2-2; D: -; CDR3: CASRLGLNTGELFF; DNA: TGTGCCAGCAGGCTGGGTCTAAACACCGGGGAGCTGTTTTTT
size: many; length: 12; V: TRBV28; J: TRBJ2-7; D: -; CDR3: CASRIPGDEQYF; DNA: TGTGCCAGCAGGATCCCAGGGGACGAGCAGTACTTC
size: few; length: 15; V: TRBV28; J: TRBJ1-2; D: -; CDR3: CASRHVGGENYGYTF; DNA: TGTGCCAGCAGACACGTCGGAGGGGAGAACTATGGCTACACCTTC
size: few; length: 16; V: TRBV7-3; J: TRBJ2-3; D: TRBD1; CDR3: CASSQGVGELTDTQYF; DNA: TGTGCCAGCAGCCAGGGGGTTGGGGAACTCACAGATACGCAGTATTTT
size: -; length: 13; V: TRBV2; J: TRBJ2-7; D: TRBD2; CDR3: CAIPGLAIHEQYF; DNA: TGTGCCATACCGGGACTAGCGATCCACGAGCAGTACTTC
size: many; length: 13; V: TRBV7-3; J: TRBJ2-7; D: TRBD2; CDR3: CASSRSGRAEQYF; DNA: TGTGCCAGCAGCCGTAGCGGGAGAGCCGAGCAGTACTTC
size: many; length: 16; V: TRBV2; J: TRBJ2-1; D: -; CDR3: CASSLRGLAKYNEQFF; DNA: TGTGCCAGCAGTCTCCGGGGGCTAGCGAAATACAATGAGCAGTTCTTC
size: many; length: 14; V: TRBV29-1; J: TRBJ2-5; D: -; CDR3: CSVSAARGGETQYF; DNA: TGCAGCGTTAGCGCAGCGAGAGGCGGGGAGACCCAGTACTTC
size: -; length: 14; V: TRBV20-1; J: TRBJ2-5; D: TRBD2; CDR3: CSTPGLAVQETQYF; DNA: TGCAGTACACCGGGACTAGCAGTCCAAGAGACCCAGTACTTC
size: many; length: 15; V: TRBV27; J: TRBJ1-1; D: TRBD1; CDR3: CASRTRQGARTEAFF; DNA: TGTGCCAGCAGGACTAGACAGGGGGCGAGAACTGAAGCTTTCTTT
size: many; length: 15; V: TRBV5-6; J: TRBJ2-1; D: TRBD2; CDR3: CASSQSGDSYNEQFF; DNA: TGTGCCAGCAGCCAAAGCGGGGACTCCTACAATGAGCAGTTCTTC
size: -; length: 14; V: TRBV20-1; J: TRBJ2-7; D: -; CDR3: CSAPGTGLSYEQYF; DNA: TGCAGTGCCCCGGGCACGGGACTCTCCTACGAGCAGTACTTC
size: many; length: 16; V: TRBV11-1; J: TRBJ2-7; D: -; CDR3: CASSLGSRGRTYEQYF; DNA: TGTGCCAGCAGCTTAGGGTCCCGGGGAAGAACCTACGAGCAGTACTTC
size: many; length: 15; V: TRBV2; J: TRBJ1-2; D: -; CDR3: CASSEAIGANYGYTF; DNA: TGTGCCAGCAGTGAAGCTATAGGAGCTAACTATGGCTACACCTTC
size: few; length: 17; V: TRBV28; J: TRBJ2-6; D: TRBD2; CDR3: CASSLLAGGGGANVLTF; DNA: TGTGCCAGCAGTTTATTAGCGGGAGGGGGTGGGGCCAACGTCCTGACTTTC
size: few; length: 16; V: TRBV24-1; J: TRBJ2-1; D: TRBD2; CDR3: CATSDAGLAGTHEQFF; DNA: TGTGCCACCAGTGACGCCGGCCTAGCGGGAACCCATGAGCAGTTCTTC
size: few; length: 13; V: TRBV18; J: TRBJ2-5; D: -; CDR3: CASSPGPRETQYF; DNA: TGTGCCAGCTCACCCGGGCCGAGAGAGACCCAGTACTTC
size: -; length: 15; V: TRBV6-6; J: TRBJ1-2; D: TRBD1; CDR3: CASSYATGDPDGYTF; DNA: TGTGCCAGCAGTTACGCGACAGGGGACCCGGATGGCTACACCTTC
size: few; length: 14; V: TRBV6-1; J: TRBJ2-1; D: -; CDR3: CASSQRFSYNEQFF; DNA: TGTGCCAGCAGTCAGCGATTCAGTTACAATGAGCAGTTCTTC
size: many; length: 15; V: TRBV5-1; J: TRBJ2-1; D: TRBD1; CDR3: CASSSRQGDYNEQFF; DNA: TGCGCCAGCAGCTCGCGACAGGGGGATTACAATGAGCAGTTCTTC
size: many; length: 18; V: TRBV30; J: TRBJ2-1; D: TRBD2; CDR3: CAWRAGLAVLGVYNEQFF; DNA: TGTGCCTGGAGAGCAGGACTAGCGGTTCTTGGGGTTTACAATGAGCAGTTCTTC
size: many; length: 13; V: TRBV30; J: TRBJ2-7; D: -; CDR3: CAWGGGGGDEQYF; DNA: TGTGCCTGGGGCGGGGGAGGGGGCGACGAGCAGTACTTC
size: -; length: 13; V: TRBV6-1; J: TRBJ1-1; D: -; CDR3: CASSELVPGVAFF; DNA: TGTGCCAGCAGTGAATTAGTCCCAGGGGTAGCTTTCTTT
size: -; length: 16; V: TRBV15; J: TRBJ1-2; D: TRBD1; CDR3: CATRPGQGSISYGYTF; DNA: TGTGCCACCCGCCCGGGACAGGGGAGTATTAGCTATGGCTACACCTTC
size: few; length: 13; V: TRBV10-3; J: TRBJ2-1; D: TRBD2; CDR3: CAIKPKSGTEQFF; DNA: TGTGCCATCAAGCCAAAAAGCGGGACTGAGCAGTTCTTC
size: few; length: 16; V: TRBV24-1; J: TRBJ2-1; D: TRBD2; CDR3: CATSEEPAGALDEQFF; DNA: TGTGCCACCAGTGAGGAGCCAGCGGGAGCTCTGGATGAGCAGTTCTTC